The T cell receptor (beta chain) described here comes from a study of shared clonotypes between healthy human individuals. There are 12 residues in the CDR3. Trimming cost V 3 bases and J 9 bases, with 9 bases left between them. The germline gives CDR1 LGHNA, CDR2 YNFKEQ. How the authors handled the data: ImmunoSEQ junction-only sequences lacked quality scores, so their filtering differed. Sequenced by immunoSEQ multiplex PCR; TCRdb stores in-frame clones only, minus some. The V and J calls and clone size were taken over from that table, and D and trimming were inferred from the DNA. Of around 95,000 clones listed, more than 45% are singletons. This clone was picked up a small number of times.

The specimen sequenced was PBMCs. The chain couples TRBV4-2 to TRBJ2-1; weak D call: TRBD2 (5 bases). The TCR originated in a woman in her forties in good health. Some clones in this sample may be carry-over from other donors' samples. The DNA of the CDR3 is TGTGCCAGCAGCCAGGACTTCGGTGAGCAGTTCTTC. Protein sequence: CASSQDFGEQFF.